This T cell receptor (beta chain) is from a study of blood T cell repertoires in COVID-19. The CDR3 sequence is 12 residues long. Trimming pared 10 bases from V and 0 bases from J, leaving 9 bases between. Germline V gives CDR1 LNHDA, CDR2 SQIVND (reference sequence). The method was immunoSEQ multiplex PCR; TCRdb's version includes in-frame clones alone and lacks a portion of them. The sample has 90,000 or so clones, 75% to 90% seen once; the top ten hold less than 9.5%. Material: peripheral blood. The chain carries TRBV19 and TRBJ1-2; D unresolved. This receptor was identified in a man aged 55 to 70 with acute or convalescent COVID-19. CDR3 DNA: TGTGCCACCACAGTTACTAACTATGGCTACACCTTC. Amino acid sequence: CATTVTNYGYTF.